This T cell receptor beta chain came from a study of shared clonotypes between healthy human individuals (dated by TCRdb to about 2020). As for the study more broadly: The cohort included three men and a couple of women between 18 and 49 years of age. Per donor, three plates each were used for CD4 naive and CD4 memory, two for CD8 naive, and one for CD8 memory. The study deeply sequenced blood TCR repertoires of several healthy adults to estimate repertoire size and the extent of clonotype sharing between individuals. To increase sequencing depth and limit assay-specific biases, different laboratories used diverse techniques to prepare libraries and sequence TCR repertoires. Per donor, leukapheresis produced somewhere between about 0.94 and 9 billion PBMCs.

Using the deep immunoSEQ assay, multiplex PCR amplified TCR CDR3 regions from genomic DNA. For each cell subset, the extracted genomic DNA was distributed evenly across all wells of several immunoSEQ 96-well plates, and each plate served as one replicate. For sorted subsets, about 210 ng of genomic DNA, equivalent to around 30,000 T cell genomes, went into each replicate PCR. Purified libraries were measured with a Qubit 3.0 fluorometer, size-checked on a Bioanalyzer 2100, and measured again with the KAPA Library Quantification kit. Each immunoSEQ 96-well plate was sequenced on its own single-read 150-cycle Illumina NextSeq 550 flow cell. The original pipeline was this. Because only junctional sequences without quality scores were contained in the immunoSEQ output, filtering matching that applied to full-length reads could not be performed. To assign V/J genes and CDR3, sequences were annotated against IMGT germline references using PyIR, a Python wrapper for IgBLAST v1.9. Any read was removed if the V/J assignment was weak (E-value above 1e-6), the CDR3 was missing, or the read contained stop codons, out-of-frame junctions, or ambiguous translated residues. V3J clonotypes were defined as sequences sharing an identical inferred V gene, J gene, and CDR3 amino acid sequence. The percentage overlap between two repertoires was calculated by dividing the number of shared unique clonotypes by the size of the smaller repertoire. RTK rarefaction, the Chao1 estimator, and Recon v2.1 estimates of unobserved clonotypes were used to assess repertoire richness. For all TCRbeta clonotypes obtained by the gDNA method from several donors, generation probabilities were computed with OLGA. TCRdb stores this immuneACCESS table with in-frame sequences only. Part of the clones is absent; in the studies checked, under half of the shortfall reflects unresolved V genes, and no reason is known for the rest. That table is the source of V, J and clone size, and D and trimming were worked out from the DNA. This sample comprises more than 2 million clones, about 94% of them detected only once. Around 1.8% of the sample lies in the top ten.

The V and J ends are trimmed by 2 bases and 7 bases, leaving 14 bases between them. CDR1 MGHRA and CDR2 YSYEKL were looked up in the germline V gene. Counted from cysteine to phenylalanine, this CDR3 has 14 amino acids. The sequence is cut down to CDR3 DNA, 42 bases in frame from base 1. Overall results and qualifications from the work: The genetic and exposure-history diversity represented was limited by the small number of donors. Even with the large sequencing depth, rarefaction of the sorted-subset datasets indicated that sequencing was incomplete. Sampling was limited to blood, and TCR repertoires in tissue likely differ from TCR repertoires in blood. Pairwise subsampling led to the expectation that sequencing depth would affect the degree of clonotype sharing among donors. Naive subsets generally had larger estimated clonotype richness than memory subsets did. Across four donors, around 5.4% of naive CD4, approximately 3.6% of naive CD8, about 2.3% of memory CD4, and approximately 0.4% of memory CD8 clonotypes were shared. Higher generation probabilities were observed for clonotypes shared by all four sorted-subset donors than for non-shared clonotypes.

For the CD8 naive samples, CD45RO-negative cells were positively selected for CCR7, yielding a CD45RA+CCR7+ population from which TemRA cells were excluded. The donors were healthy, HIV-negative adults who had no recently reported acute infections or vaccinations. Only Caucasian adults living in Nashville, Tennessee, USA were represented among the donors. After blood collection by leukapheresis, PBMCs were isolated using Ficoll-Histopaque density gradient centrifugation and then cryopreserved in the vapor phase of liquid nitrogen. Analytical flow cytometry was used to check the purity and quantity of each magnetically sorted T cell population. From each sorted fraction, genomic DNA was isolated and quantified by UV absorbance on a Nanodrop 2000c. This clone was counted between two and nine times. Its specific antigen is unknown. Base qualities are not recorded, but no much larger clone differs from it by a single base.

The chain couples TRBV4-1 to TRBJ1-2, with TRBD1 perhaps the D gene, on 5 matching bases. The material sequenced was naive CD8+ T cells from PBMCs. The cell subset or site tag for this specimen amounts to: CD45RA+CCR7+. The sequence came from a man aged 18 to 30 in good health. Some clones in this sample may be carry-over from other donors' samples. Here the CDR3 is given as CASSQPGRVVGYTF. In nucleotides, the sequence is TGCGCCAGCAGCCAACCGGGACGGGTCGTTGGCTACACCTTC.